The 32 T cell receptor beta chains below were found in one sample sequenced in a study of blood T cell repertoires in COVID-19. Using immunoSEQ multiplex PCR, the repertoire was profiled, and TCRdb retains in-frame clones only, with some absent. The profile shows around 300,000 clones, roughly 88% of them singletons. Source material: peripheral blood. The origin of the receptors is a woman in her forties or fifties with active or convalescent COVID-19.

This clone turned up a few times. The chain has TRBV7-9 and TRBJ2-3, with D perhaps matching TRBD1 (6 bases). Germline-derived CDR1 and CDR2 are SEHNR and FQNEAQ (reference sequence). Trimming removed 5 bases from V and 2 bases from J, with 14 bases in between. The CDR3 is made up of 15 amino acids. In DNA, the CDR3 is TGTGCCAGCAGCCAAATAAACAGGGTCACAGATACGCAGTATTTT. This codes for CASSQINRVTDTQYF.

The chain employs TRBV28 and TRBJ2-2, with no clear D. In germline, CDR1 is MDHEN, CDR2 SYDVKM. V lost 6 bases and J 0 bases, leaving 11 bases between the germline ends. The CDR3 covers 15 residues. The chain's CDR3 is CASSPGYSNTGELFF. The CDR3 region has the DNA TGTGCCAGCAGCCCAGGCTATTCGAACACCGGGGAGCTGTTTTTT.

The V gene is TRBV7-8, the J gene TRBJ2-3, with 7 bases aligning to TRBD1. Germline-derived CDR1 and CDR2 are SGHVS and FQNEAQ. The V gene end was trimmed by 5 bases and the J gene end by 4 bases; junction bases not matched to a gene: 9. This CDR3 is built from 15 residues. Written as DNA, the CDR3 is TGTGCCAGCAGCACCCGACAGGGTGGCGCAGATACGCAGTATTTT. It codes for CASSTRQGGADTQYF.

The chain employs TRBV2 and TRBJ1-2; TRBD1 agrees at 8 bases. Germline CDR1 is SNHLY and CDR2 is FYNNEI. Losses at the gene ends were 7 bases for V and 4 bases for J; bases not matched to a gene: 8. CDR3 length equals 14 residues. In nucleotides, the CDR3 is TGTGCCAGCAATAATGGACAGGGTGGCTATGGCTACACCTTC. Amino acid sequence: CASNNGQGGYGYTF.

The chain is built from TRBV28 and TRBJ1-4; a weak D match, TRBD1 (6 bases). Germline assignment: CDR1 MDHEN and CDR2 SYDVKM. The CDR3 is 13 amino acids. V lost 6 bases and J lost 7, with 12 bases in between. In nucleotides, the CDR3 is TGTGCCAGCAGGAGGACAGCTATTGAAAAACTGTTTTTT. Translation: CASRRTAIEKLFF.

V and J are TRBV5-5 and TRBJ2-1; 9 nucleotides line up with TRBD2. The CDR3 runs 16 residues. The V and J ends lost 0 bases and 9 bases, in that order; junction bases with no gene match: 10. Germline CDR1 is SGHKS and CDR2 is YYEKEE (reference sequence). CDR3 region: CASSLEIAGVYGEQFF. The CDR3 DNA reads TGTGCCAGCAGCTTGGAAATAGCGGGAGTTTACGGTGAGCAGTTCTTC.

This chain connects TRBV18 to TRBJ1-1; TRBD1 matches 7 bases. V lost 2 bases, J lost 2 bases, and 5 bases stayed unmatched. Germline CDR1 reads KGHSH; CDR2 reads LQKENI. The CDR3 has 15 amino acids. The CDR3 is CASSPSPGGNTEAFF. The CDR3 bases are TGTGCCAGCTCACCATCTCCAGGGGGAAACACTGAAGCTTTCTTT.

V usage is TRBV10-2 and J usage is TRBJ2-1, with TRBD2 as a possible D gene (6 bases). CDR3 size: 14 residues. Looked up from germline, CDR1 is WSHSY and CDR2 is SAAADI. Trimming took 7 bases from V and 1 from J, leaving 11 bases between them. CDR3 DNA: TGCGCCAGCATCCCGGGAGCATCCTACAATGAGCAGTTCTTC. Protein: CASIPGASYNEQFF.

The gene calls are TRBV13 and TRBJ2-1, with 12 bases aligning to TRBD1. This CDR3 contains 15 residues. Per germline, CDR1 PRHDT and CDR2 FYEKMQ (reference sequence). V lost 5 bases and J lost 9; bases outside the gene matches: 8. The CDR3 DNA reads TGTGCCAGCAGCAACCGGGACAGGGGGCTTGTTGAGCAGTTCTTC. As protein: CASSNRDRGLVEQFF.

The CDR3: CASSPGSGGRADTQYF. CDR3 nucleotides: TGTGCCAGCAGCCCCGGTAGCGGGGGTAGAGCAGATACGCAGTATTTT. The chain carries TRBV7-3 and TRBJ2-3, with 9 bases identical to TRBD2. Germline CDR1 and CDR2: SGHTA and FQGTGA. The CDR3 runs to 16 residues. Trimming took 5 bases from V and 4 from J; bases not matched to a gene: 10.

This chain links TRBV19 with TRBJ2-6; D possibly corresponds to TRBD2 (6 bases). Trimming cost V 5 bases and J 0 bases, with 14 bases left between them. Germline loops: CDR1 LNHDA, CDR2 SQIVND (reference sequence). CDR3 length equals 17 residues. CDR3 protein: CASSYGTSSSGANVLTF. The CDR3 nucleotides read TGTGCCAGTAGTTATGGGACTTCCTCCTCTGGGGCCAACGTCCTGACTTTC.

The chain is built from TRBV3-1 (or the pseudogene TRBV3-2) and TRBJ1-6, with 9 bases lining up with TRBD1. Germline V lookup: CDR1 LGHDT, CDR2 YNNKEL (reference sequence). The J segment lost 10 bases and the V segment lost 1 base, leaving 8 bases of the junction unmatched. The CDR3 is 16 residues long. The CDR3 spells CASSQAPGTGNSPLHF. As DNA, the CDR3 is TGTGCCAGCAGCCAAGCCCCCGGGACAGGGAACTCACCCCTCCACTTT.

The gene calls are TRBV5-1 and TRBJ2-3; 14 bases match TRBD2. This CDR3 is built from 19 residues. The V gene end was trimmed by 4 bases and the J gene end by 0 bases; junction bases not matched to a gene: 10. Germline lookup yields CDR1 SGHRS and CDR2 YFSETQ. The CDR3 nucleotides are TGCGCCAGCAGCATCGGACTAGCGGGGGGATATGATAGCACAGATACGCAGTATTTT. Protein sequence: CASSIGLAGGYDSTDTQYF.

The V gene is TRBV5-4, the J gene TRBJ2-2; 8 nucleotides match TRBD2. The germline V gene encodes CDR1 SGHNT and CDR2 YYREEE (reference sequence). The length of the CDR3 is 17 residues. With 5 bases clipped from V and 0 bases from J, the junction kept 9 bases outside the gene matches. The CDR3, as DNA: TGTGCCAGCAGTCCGAGACTAGCGCCCTCGAACACCGGGGAGCTGTTTTTT. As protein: CASSPRLAPSNTGELFF.

The CDR3 spells CASFSTGGLSGNTIYF. The CDR3 nucleotides read TGTGCCAGTTTCTCGACCGGAGGTCTCTCTGGAAACACCATATATTTT. The chain carries TRBV7-9 and TRBJ1-3, with D unresolved. Germline V gives CDR1 SEHNR, CDR2 FQNEAQ (reference sequence). The CDR3 length is 16 residues. V gave up 9 bases and J gave up 0 bases, with 18 bases separating them.

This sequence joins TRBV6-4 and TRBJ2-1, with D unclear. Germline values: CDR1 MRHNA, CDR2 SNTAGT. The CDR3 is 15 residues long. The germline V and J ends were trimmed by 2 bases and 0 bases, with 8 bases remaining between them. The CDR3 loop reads CASSDELFSYNEQFF. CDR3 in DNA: TGTGCCAGCAGTGACGAGCTGTTCTCCTACAATGAGCAGTTCTTC.

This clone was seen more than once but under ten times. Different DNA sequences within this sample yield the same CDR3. This CDR3 is CASNRMGGRYNEQFF. Written as DNA, the CDR3 is TGTGCCAGCAACCGGATGGGAGGGCGTTACAATGAGCAGTTCTTC. This sequence joins TRBV6-5 and TRBJ2-1; 7 bases match TRBD2. Per the germline V gene, CDR1 is MNHEY and CDR2 is SVGAGI. CDR3 length: 15 residues. The V gene end was trimmed by 7 bases and the J gene end by 4 bases; junction bases not matched to a gene: 10.

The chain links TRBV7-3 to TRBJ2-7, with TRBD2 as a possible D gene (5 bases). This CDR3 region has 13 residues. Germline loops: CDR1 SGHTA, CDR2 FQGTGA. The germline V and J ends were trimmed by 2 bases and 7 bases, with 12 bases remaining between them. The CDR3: CASSLVSTGEQYF. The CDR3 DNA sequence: TGTGCCAGCAGCTTAGTCTCAACGGGGGAGCAGTACTTC.

CDR3 bases: TGCGCCAGCCGTCGCGATCAGGGTCCCTACGAGCAGTACTTC. This encodes CASRRDQGPYEQYF. The gene calls are TRBV5-1 and TRBJ2-7; a possible D gene is TRBD1 (5 bases). V was clipped by 7 bases and J by 2 bases, with 16 bases between them. Germline V gene lookup returns CDR1 SGHRS and CDR2 YFSETQ. The CDR3 loop spans 14 amino acids.

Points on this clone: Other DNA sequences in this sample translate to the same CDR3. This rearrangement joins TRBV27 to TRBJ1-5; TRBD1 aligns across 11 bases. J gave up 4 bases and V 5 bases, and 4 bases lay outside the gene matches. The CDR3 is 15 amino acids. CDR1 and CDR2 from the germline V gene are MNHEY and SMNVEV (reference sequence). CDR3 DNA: TGTGCCAGCAGTCCAGGGACAGGGGGTAATCAGCCCCAGCATTTT. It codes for CASSPGTGGNQPQHF.

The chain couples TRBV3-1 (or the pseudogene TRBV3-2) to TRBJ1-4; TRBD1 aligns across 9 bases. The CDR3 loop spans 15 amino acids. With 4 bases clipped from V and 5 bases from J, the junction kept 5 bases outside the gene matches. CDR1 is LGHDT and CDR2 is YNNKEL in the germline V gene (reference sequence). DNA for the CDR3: TGTGCCAGCAGCCTAACCGGGACAGGGAATGAAAAACTGTTTTTT. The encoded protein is CASSLTGTGNEKLFF.

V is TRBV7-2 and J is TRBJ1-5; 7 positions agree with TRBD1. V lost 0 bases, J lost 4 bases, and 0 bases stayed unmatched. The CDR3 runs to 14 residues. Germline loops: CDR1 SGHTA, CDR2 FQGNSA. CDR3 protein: CASSLAGQNQPQHF. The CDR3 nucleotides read TGTGCCAGCAGCTTAGCGGGACAGAATCAGCCCCAGCATTTT.

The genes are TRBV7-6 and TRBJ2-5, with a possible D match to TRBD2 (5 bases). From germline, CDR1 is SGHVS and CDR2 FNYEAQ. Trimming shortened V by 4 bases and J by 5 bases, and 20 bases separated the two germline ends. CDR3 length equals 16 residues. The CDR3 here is CASSSLGGLKRETQYF. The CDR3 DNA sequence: TGTGCCAGCAGCTCCTTAGGCGGGCTAAAGCGGGAGACCCAGTACTTC. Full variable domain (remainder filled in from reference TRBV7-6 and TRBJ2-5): GAGVSQSPRYKVTKRGQDVALRCDPISGHVSLYWYRQALGQGPEFLTYFNYEAQQDKSGLPNDRFSAERPEGSISTLTIQRTEQRDSAMYRCASSSLGGLKRETQYFGPGTRLLVL.

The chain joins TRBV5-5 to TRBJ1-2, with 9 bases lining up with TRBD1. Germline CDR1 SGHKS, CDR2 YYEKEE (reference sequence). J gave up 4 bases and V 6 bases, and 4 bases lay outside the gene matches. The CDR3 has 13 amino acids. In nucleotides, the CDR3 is TGTGCCAGCACGGACAGGGGTGGCTATGGCTACACCTTC. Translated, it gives CASTDRGGYGYTF.

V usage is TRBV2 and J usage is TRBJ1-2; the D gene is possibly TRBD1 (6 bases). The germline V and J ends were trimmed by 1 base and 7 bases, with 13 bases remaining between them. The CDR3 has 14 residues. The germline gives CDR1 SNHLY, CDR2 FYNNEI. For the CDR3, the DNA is TGTGCCAGCAGTGAAGAGGGCAGGGGCGGTGGCTACACCTTC. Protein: CASSEEGRGGGYTF.

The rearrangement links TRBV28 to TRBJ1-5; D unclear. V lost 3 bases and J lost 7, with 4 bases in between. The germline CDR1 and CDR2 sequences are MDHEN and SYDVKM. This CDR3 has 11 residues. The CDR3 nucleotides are TGTGCCAGCAGTTTCAGGCAGCCCCAGCATTTT. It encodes CASSFRQPQHF.

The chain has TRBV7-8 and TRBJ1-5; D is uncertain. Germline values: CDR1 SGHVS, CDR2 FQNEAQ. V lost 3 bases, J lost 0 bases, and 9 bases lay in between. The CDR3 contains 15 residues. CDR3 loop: CASSLTLYSNQPQHF. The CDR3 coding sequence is TGTGCCAGCAGCTTGACACTTTATAGCAATCAGCCCCAGCATTTT.

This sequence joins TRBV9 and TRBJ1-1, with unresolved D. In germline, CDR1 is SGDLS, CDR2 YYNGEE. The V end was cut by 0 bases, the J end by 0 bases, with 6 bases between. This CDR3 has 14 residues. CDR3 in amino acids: CASSVEAMNTEAFF. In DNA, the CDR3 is TGTGCCAGCAGCGTAGAAGCGATGAACACTGAAGCTTTCTTT.

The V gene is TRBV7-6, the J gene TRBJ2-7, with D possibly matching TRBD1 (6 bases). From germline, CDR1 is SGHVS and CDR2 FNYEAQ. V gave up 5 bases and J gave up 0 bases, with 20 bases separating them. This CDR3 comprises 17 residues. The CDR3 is CASSHTEWTEGSYEQYF. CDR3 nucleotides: TGTGCCAGCAGCCACACGGAGTGGACAGAGGGCTCCTACGAGCAGTACTTC.

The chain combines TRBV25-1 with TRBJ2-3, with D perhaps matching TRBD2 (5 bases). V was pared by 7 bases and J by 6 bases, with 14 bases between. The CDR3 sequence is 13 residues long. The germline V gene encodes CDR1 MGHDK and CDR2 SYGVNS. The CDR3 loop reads CASNTPGTDTQYF. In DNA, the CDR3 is TGTGCCAGCAATACCCCGGGAACGGATACGCAGTATTTT.

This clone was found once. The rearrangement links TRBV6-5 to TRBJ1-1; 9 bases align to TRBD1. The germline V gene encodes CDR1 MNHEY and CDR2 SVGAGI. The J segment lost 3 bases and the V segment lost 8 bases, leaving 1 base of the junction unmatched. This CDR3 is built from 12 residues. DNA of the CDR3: TGTGCCAGCGGACAGGGGTACACTGAAGCTTTCTTT. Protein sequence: CASGQGYTEAFF.

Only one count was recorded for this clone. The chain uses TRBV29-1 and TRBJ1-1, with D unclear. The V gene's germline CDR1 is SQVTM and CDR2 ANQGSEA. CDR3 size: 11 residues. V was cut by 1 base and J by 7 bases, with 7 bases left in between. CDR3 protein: CSVEAGNEAFF. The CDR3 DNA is TGCAGCGTTGAAGCGGGGAATGAAGCTTTCTTT.